The 26 T cell receptor beta chains below were found in one sample sequenced in a study of T cells in Graves' hyperthyroidism and ophthalmopathy. Researchers amplified the TCR beta CDR3 regions from RNA transcripts. With the HTBI primer set, the TCR CDR3 went through a first round of RT-PCR. TCRdb processed the multiplex PCR reads anew with MiXCR; each CDR3 protein has one entry. Here the sample spans about 400,000 distinct CDR3 sequences, roughly 25% being singletons. Specimen: blood. These receptors were obtained from a man aged 50-60 years with Graves' hyperthyroidism.

This rearrangement joins TRBV20-1 to TRBJ2-7; 9 bases match TRBD2. CDR3 length: 14 amino acids. V lost 1 base, J lost 4 bases, and 5 bases stayed unmatched. The germline CDR1 and CDR2 sequences are DFQATT and SNEGSKA (reference sequence). The CDR3 here is CSARVAGDLYEQYF. CDR3 in DNA: TGCAGTGCTAGAGTAGCGGGAGATTTGTACGAGCAGTACTTC.

Details on this clonotype: A much larger clone differs from this one at a single base, so this may be a read error. This rearrangement joins TRBV30 to TRBJ1-1; D might be TRBD1 (6 bases). Germline V CDR1 and CDR2: GTSNPN, SVGIG (reference sequence). This CDR3 has 15 amino acids. Trimming removed 4 bases at V and 10 bases at J, with 25 bases between. CDR3: CAWIVGGHYASGAFF. The CDR3 nucleotides read TGTGCCTGGATCGTGGGGGGACATTATGCGTCGGGAGCTTTCTTT.

Concerning this clonotype itself: Given a much more abundant clone one base away, this may be a read error. V and J are TRBV18 and TRBJ2-1; 8 positions agree with TRBD2. There are 14 residues in the CDR3. V lost 9 bases and J lost 5; bases outside the gene matches: 9. CDR1 is KGHSH and CDR2 is LQKENI in the germline V gene. The CDR3 protein is CASKYAGGHNEQFF. As DNA, the CDR3 is TGTGCCAGTAAGTATGCGGGAGGACACAATGAGCAGTTCTTC.

This clonotype was found a few times. The chain couples TRBV7-2 to TRBJ1-1; no clear D gene. CDR1 and CDR2 (germline): SGHTA, FQGNSA. This CDR3 is built from 14 residues. Trimming pared 2 bases from V and 1 base from J, leaving 8 bases between. CDR3 protein: CASSLWVGNTEAFF. The CDR3 bases are TGTGCCAGCAGCTTATGGGTTGGGAACACTGAAGCTTTCTTT.

This clonotype was recorded a few times. The V gene is TRBV28, the J gene TRBJ2-1, with D perhaps matching TRBD2 (5 bases). V lost 5 bases to trimming and J lost 3 bases, with 8 bases between them. This CDR3 comprises 13 residues. Germline CDR1 and CDR2: MDHEN and SYDVKM. DNA of the CDR3: TGTGCCAGCAGTCAACTAGACTACAATGAGCAGTTCTTC. It translates to CASSQLDYNEQFF.

Ten or more counts support this clonotype. The V and J genes are TRBV2 and TRBJ2-1; D not certain. The germline V and J ends were trimmed by 4 bases and 0 bases, with 10 bases remaining between them. The length of the CDR3 is 15 residues. Germline CDR1 is SNHLY and CDR2 is FYNNEI. The CDR3: CASSVPLSSYNEQFF. As DNA, the CDR3 is TGTGCCAGCAGTGTCCCCTTGAGCTCCTACAATGAGCAGTTCTTC.

V is TRBV24-1 and J is TRBJ2-6; possibly TRBD2 for D (6 bases). CDR3 length: 15 amino acids. The ends were cut back, 5 bases at V and 1 base at J, with 8 bases in the middle. The germline V gene has CDR1 KGHDR and CDR2 SFDVKD. Here the CDR3 reads CATSGAGSGANVLTF. In DNA form, the CDR3 reads TGTGCCACCAGTGGGGCGGGGTCTGGGGCCAACGTCCTGACTTTC.

This clonotype turned up a few times. The chain uses TRBV7-3 and TRBJ2-7, with D maybe TRBD2 (7 bases). Germline V CDR1 and CDR2: SGHTA, FQGTGA. V gave up 5 bases and J gave up 6 bases, with 17 bases separating them. This CDR3 spans 14 amino acids. This CDR3 is CASSPGGTRSEQYF. CDR3 nucleotide sequence: TGTGCCAGCAGCCCGGGGGGCACGAGGTCCGAGCAGTACTTC.

The table lists this clonotype with a few counts. The gene calls are TRBV12-3 or TRBV12-4 and TRBJ2-2; 8 bases line up with TRBD1. J was trimmed by 6 bases and V by 2 bases; bases with no gene match: 5. The CDR3 has 15 amino acids. The CDR3 spells CASSLWTGKAGELFF. The CDR3, as DNA: TGTGCCAGCAGTTTATGGACAGGGAAGGCCGGGGAGCTGTTTTTT.

This clonotype was detected a few times. V gene TRBV12-3 or TRBV12-4 combines with J gene TRBJ2-1, with D possibly being TRBD1 or TRBD2 (5 bases each). The CDR3 consists of 14 residues. V was cut by 4 bases and J by 5 bases, with 12 bases left in between. This chain's CDR3 is CASSYGGSHNEQFF. CDR3 sequence (DNA): TGTGCCAGCAGTTATGGGGGATCCCACAATGAGCAGTTCTTC.

Note on this clonotype: With a much larger clone just one base away, this may be a read error. This sequence joins TRBV20-1 and TRBJ2-7; D gene uncertain. CDR3 size: 12 residues. Germline-derived CDR1 and CDR2 are DFQATT and SNEGSKA (reference sequence). As DNA, the CDR3 is TGCAGTGGATTGTTGGGGAACTACGAGGAGTACTTC. Its protein product is CSGLLGNYEEYF.

V usage is TRBV7-2 and J usage is TRBJ2-1; 11 bases are shared with TRBD2. J lost 5 bases, V lost 1 base, and 16 bases had no gene match. Looked up from germline, CDR1 is SGHTA and CDR2 is FQGNSA. The CDR3 loop spans 20 amino acids. The CDR3: CASSLDIVSGRARANNEQFF. The CDR3 DNA reads as TGTGCCAGCAGCTTAGACATCGTTAGCGGGAGGGCCCGGGCAAACAATGAGCAGTTCTTC.

V and J are TRBV29-1 and TRBJ2-5; D not certain. The germline V gene has CDR1 SQVTM and CDR2 ANQGSEA. There are 12 residues in the CDR3. Trimming took 8 bases from V and 2 from J, leaving 12 bases between them. This CDR3 is CSLRTVQETQYF. The CDR3 nucleotides read TGCAGCCTTAGGACGGTACAAGAGACCCAGTACTTC.

The rearrangement uses TRBV29-1 and TRBJ1-1, with TRBD1 matching over 7 bases. CDR3 length: 13 amino acids. The trim removed 4 bases at V and 4 bases at J, leaving 6 bases unmatched. Germline assignment: CDR1 SQVTM and CDR2 ANQGSEA. This CDR3 reads CSVAGGISTEAFF. The CDR3 DNA sequence: TGCAGCGTTGCAGGGGGGATATCCACTGAAGCTTTCTTT.

This clonotype was detected only a few times. Possible read error: a much larger clone is one base away. The rearrangement joins TRBV2 to TRBJ2-7; the D is unclear. With the DNA end fitting TRBJ2-1 better, the J assignment may be wrong. This CDR3 has 13 residues. The germline V gene encodes CDR1 SNHLY and CDR2 FYNNEI. In nucleotides, the CDR3 is TGTGCCAGCAGGCATGCGGCGTTCTACGAGCAGTTCTTC. Residues: CASRHAAFYEQFF.

The table lists this clonotype with a few counts. The V call is TRBV12-3 or TRBV12-4, the J call TRBJ2-3, with TRBD1 as a possible D gene (6 bases). CDR3 length: 13 residues. The V and J ends lost 6 bases and 4 bases respectively, with 11 bases between them. Here the CDR3 DNA reads TGTGCCAGCAGCCCGGACAGTTCAGATACGCAGTATTTT. Residues: CASSPDSSDTQYF.

The rearrangement joins TRBV20-1 to TRBJ1-2; no clear D gene. The germline V and J ends were trimmed by 2 bases and 7 bases, with 14 bases remaining between them. The V gene's germline CDR1 is DFQATT and CDR2 SNEGSKA (reference sequence). This CDR3 has 13 amino acids. The chain's CDR3 is CSARSSGNGGYTF. For the CDR3, the DNA is TGCAGTGCTAGATCGTCCGGGAACGGTGGCTACACCTTC.

This clonotype was counted only a few times. This chain uses TRBV12-3 or TRBV12-4 with TRBJ2-2; TRBD1 matches at 8 bases. CDR3 length: 16 residues. Trimming took 1 base from V and 8 from J; bases not matched to a gene: 9. CDR3 DNA: TGTGCCAGCAGTTTAGGAGACAGGGGTCCAGGGGGGGAGCTGTTTTTT. This codes for CASSLGDRGPGGELFF.

Only one count was recorded for this clonotype. The gene calls are TRBV6-1 and TRBJ2-5; 8 nucleotides match TRBD2. The CDR3 runs 16 residues. CDR1 and CDR2 from the germline V gene are MNHNS and SASEGT. V lost 1 base and J lost 7; bases outside the gene matches: 11. CDR3 in DNA: TGTGCCAGCAGTGAAGACGCGGGAGGCCCTTTGAGGACCCAGTACTTC. It encodes CASSEDAGGPLRTQYF.

This clonotype was counted only a few times. J is TRBJ2-7 and V is TRBV29-1, with no clear D. Looked up from germline, CDR1 is SQVTM and CDR2 is ANQGSEA. The CDR3 spans 14 residues. Trimming removed 4 bases from V and 0 bases from J, with 13 bases in between. CDR3 sequence: CSVVTPPSSYEQYF. The CDR3 bases are TGCAGCGTTGTGACTCCCCCGAGCTCCTACGAGCAGTACTTC.

The chain is built from TRBV5-6 and TRBJ1-6; no definite D call. Germline-derived CDR1 and CDR2 are SGHDT and YYEEEE. Trimming removed 3 bases at V and 2 bases at J, with 12 bases between. This CDR3 has 16 residues. CDR3 coding DNA: TGTGCCAGCAGCTCCGGCAGGATCGCCTATAATTCACCCCTCCACTTT. Translation: CASSSGRIAYNSPLHF.

This clonotype was picked up many times. The rearrangement joins TRBV7-2 to TRBJ2-5; 8 nucleotides match TRBD2. Unmatched junction bases numbered 6, after V lost 4 bases and J lost 5 bases. CDR1 and CDR2 (germline): SGHTA, FQGNSA. This CDR3 contains 14 residues. CDR3 sequence (DNA): TGTGCCAGCAGCTCGACCTCGGGGGGGGAGACCCAGTACTTC. Protein sequence: CASSSTSGGETQYF.

The CDR3 sequence: CASSLARHEQYF. Here the CDR3 DNA reads TGTGCCAGCAGCTTAGCGCGCCACGAGCAGTACTTC. The gene calls are TRBV7-8 and TRBJ2-7; D remains unclear. Looked up from germline, CDR1 is SGHVS and CDR2 is FQNEAQ. The ends were cut back, 0 bases at V and 5 bases at J, with 5 bases in the middle. The CDR3 spans 12 residues.

The chain links TRBV12-3 or TRBV12-4 to TRBJ1-1; 12 bases are shared with TRBD1. After removal of 3 bases from V and 1 base from J, the junction contained 3 bases not matched to a gene. The CDR3 length is 16 residues. The CDR3 is CASSLGTGGRNTEAFF. The CDR3 DNA reads TGTGCCAGCAGTTTGGGGACAGGGGGCAGGAACACTGAAGCTTTCTTT.

This clonotype was observed many times. The gene calls are TRBV20-1 and TRBJ2-7; no reliable D call. Deletions cut 6 bases from V and 3 bases from J, with 12 bases between. This CDR3 has 12 amino acids. Germline V CDR1 and CDR2: DFQATT, SNEGSKA (reference sequence). The DNA for the CDR3 is TGCAGTGCCCACGGATCTGACTACGAGCAGTACTTC. It codes for CSAHGSDYEQYF.

The chain uses TRBV6-1 and TRBJ2-2; D uncertain. Germline values: CDR1 MNHNS, CDR2 SASEGT. The V gene lost 5 bases and the J gene lost 7 bases, with 11 bases spanning the gap. The CDR3 contains 13 residues. Here the CDR3 reads CASSLEHNGELFF. The DNA of the CDR3 is TGTGCCAGCAGTCTTGAACATAACGGGGAGCTGTTTTTT.